Below, 10 T cell receptor beta chains from the same sample are listed, as sequenced in a study of blood T cell repertoires in COVID-19. Measured with immunoSEQ multiplex PCR; TCRdb has only the in-frame clones, and not every one. This sample yields fewer than 250,000 clones, of which 86% are seen a single time; under 2% belongs to the top ten. Sequencing input: peripheral blood. Every receptor here comes from a woman aged 55-70 years who had recovered from COVID-19.

This clone was seen only once. The CDR3 sequence: CSVDEVASGGGDTQYF. CDR3 sequence (DNA): TGCAGCGTTGACGAGGTGGCTAGCGGGGGGGGTGATACGCAGTATTTT. The V gene is TRBV29-1, the J gene TRBJ2-3, with TRBD2 identical over 12 bases. From germline, CDR1 is SQVTM and CDR2 ANQGSEA. The CDR3 is 16 residues long. Losses at the gene ends were 3 bases for V and 6 bases for J; bases not matched to a gene: 10.

The rearrangement joins TRBV7-6 to TRBJ2-5; D perhaps matches TRBD2 (6 bases). Germline CDR1 reads SGHVS; CDR2 reads FNYEAQ. The ends were cut back, 2 bases at V and 5 bases at J, with 18 bases in the middle. The length of the CDR3 is 16 residues. The chain's CDR3 is CASSLFKARGSETQYF. The CDR3 DNA reads as TGTGCCAGCAGCTTATTCAAAGCGCGGGGAAGTGAGACCCAGTACTTC.

Concerning this clone: The same CDR3 is also encoded by other DNA sequences in this sample. The rearrangement links TRBV7-3 to TRBJ2-2; D call uncertain. Per germline, CDR1 SGHTA and CDR2 FQGTGA. The CDR3 sequence is 16 residues long. V shed 1 base and J shed 6 bases, with 15 bases lying between them. The DNA for the CDR3 is TGTGCCAGCAGCTTAAATCGTGGGCGAAGCTCCGGGGAGCTGTTTTTT. As protein: CASSLNRGRSSGELFF.

The chain is built from TRBV27 and TRBJ2-7, with 9 positions matching TRBD2. After removal of 6 bases from V and 6 bases from J, the junction contained 9 bases not matched to a gene. The CDR3 covers 14 residues. CDR1 is MNHEY, CDR2 SMNVEV, per germline (reference sequence). Here the CDR3 DNA reads TGTGCCAGCAGACGGGGCGGGGGGGCCTCCGAGCAGTACTTC. It codes for CASRRGGGASEQYF.

This clone is a singleton in its sample. V is TRBV7-2 and J is TRBJ1-2, with a weak D call TRBD1 (5 bases). The germline CDR1 and CDR2 sequences are SGHTA and FQGNSA. The CDR3 contains 15 residues. V shed 4 bases and J shed 7 bases, with 19 bases lying between them. For the CDR3, the DNA is TGTGCCAGCAGCTCCGTGGGGAAGGGGCAGAGTGGCTACACCTTC. Translated, it gives CASSSVGKGQSGYTF.

This chain uses TRBV10-3 with TRBJ1-4; TRBD1 is a possible D gene (6 bases). In germline, CDR1 is ENHRY, CDR2 SYGVKD. V shed 10 bases and J shed 2 bases, with 14 bases lying between them. The CDR3 extends over 14 amino acids. This CDR3 is CATASDRTNEKLFF. Here the CDR3 DNA reads TGTGCCACGGCATCCGACAGGACTAATGAAAAACTGTTTTTT.

CDR3: CASSVRTVGDYEQYF. In nucleotides, the CDR3 is TGTGCCAGCAGCGTCCGGACAGTAGGGGACTACGAGCAGTACTTC. This chain uses TRBV11-2 with TRBJ2-7, with D maybe TRBD1 (6 bases). V was pared by 5 bases and J by 3 bases, with 17 bases between. Germline loops: CDR1 SGHAT, CDR2 FQNNGV. The CDR3 loop spans 15 amino acids.

The sample holds one count of this clone. The rearrangement uses TRBV2 and TRBJ1-5; maybe TRBD1 (6 bases). Germline-derived CDR1 and CDR2 are SNHLY and FYNNEI. The ends were cut back, 7 bases at V and 3 bases at J, with 10 bases in the middle. The length of the CDR3 is 13 residues. CDR3 residues: CASKDRPNQPQHF. CDR3 bases: TGTGCCAGCAAGGACAGACCCAATCAGCCCCAGCATTTT.

This clone has more than one count but fewer than ten. The chain joins TRBV9 to TRBJ1-2; 8 bases map to TRBD1. CDR1 SGDLS and CDR2 YYNGEE come from the germline V gene. The CDR3 length is 14 residues. V dropped 4 bases and J dropped 2; count of bases not matched to a gene: 4. The CDR3 spells CASSPGGLNYGYTF. The CDR3 DNA sequence: TGTGCCAGCAGCCCAGGGGGCCTAAACTATGGCTACACCTTC.

This clone was counted once. This chain joins TRBV6-5 and TRBJ1-5; the D gene is possibly TRBD1 (5 bases). This CDR3 has 15 residues. Deletions cut 6 bases from V and 5 bases from J, with 17 bases between. Germline V CDR1 and CDR2: MNHEY, SVGAGI. The CDR3 DNA reads as TGTGCCAGCAGGTGGGGCGGGGGGAGCGATCAGCCCCAGCATTTT. Its translation is CASRWGGGSDQPQHF.